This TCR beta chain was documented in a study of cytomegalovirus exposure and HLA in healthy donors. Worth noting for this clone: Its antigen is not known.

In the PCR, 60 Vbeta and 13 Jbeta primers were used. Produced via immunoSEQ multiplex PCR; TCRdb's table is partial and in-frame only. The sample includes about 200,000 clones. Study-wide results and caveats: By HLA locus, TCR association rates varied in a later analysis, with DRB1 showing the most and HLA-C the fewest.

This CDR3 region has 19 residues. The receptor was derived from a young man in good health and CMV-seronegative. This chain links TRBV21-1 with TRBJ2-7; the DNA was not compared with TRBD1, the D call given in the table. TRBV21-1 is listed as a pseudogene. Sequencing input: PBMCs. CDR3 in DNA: TGTGCCAGCAGCCTTTGCCGAGAAAGGACAGGGGATGGTTCCTACGAGCAGTACTTC. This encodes CASSLCRERTGDGSYEQYF.